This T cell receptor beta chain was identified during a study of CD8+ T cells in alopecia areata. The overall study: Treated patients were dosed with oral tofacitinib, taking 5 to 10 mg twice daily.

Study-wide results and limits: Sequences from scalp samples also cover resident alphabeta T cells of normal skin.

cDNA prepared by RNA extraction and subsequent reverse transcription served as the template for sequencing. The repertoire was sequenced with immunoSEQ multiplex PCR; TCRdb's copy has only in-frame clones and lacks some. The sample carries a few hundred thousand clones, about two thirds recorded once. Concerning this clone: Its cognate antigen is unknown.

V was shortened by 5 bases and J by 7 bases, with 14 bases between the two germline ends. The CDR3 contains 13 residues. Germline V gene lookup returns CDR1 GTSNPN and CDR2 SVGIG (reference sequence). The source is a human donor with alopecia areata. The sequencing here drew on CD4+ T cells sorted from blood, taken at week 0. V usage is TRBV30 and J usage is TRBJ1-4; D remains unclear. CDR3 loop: CAWWRGNSEKLFF. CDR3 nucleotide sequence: TGTGCCTGGTGGCGGGGTAACAGTGAAAAACTGTTTTTT.